The 2 T cell receptor beta chains below all came from one sample that was sequenced in a study of a mutant IDH1 vaccine in newly diagnosed glioma. The time point was: week 35, safety follow-up. Doses consisted of 300 ug of mutant IDH1 20-mer peptide each, paired with topical imiquimod. TCRdb's table, derived via immunoSEQ multiplex PCR, lists solely in-frame clones and lacks some. The repertoire holds approximately 47,000 clones, more than 75% seen once, with approximately 5.1% in the top ten. Antigens for these TCRs are unknown. The material was PBMCs, obtained from a glioma patient whose treatment included an IDH1 peptide vaccine. The origin of the receptors is a woman in her thirties or forties with glioma.

The chain carries TRBV28 and TRBJ2-2; 7 positions agree with TRBD1. Germline-derived CDR1 and CDR2 are MDHEN and SYDVKM. This CDR3 spans 14 amino acids. The junction had 13 bases not matched to a gene; V was cut back by 11 bases and J by 7 bases. CDR3: CAGERGLIFGELFF. CDR3 bases: TGTGCCGGCGAAAGGGGGCTCATTTTCGGGGAGCTGTTTTTT. Full variable domain (outside the CDR3, taken from reference TRBV28 and TRBJ2-2): DVKVTQSSRYLVKRTGEKVFLECVQDMDHENMFWYRQDPGLGLRLIYFSYDVKMKEKGDIPEGYSVSREKKERFSLILESASTNQTSMYLCAGERGLIFGELFFGEGSRLTVL.

This chain uses TRBV7-9 with TRBJ2-3; 11 bases map to TRBD2. The CDR3 contains 16 residues. V was clipped by 5 bases and J by 4 bases; unmatched bases: 8. The germline CDR1 and CDR2 sequences are SEHNR and FQNEAQ (reference sequence). This CDR3 reads CASSAGLAVPSDTQYF. CDR3 DNA sequence: TGTGCCAGCAGCGCGGGACTAGCGGTACCTTCAGATACGCAGTATTTT. The full variable domain, completed using reference TRBV7-9 and TRBJ2-3, is DTGVSQNPRHKITKRGQNVTFRCDPISEHNRLYWYRQTLGQGPEFLTYFQNEAQLEKSRLLSDRFSAERPKGSFSTLEIQRTEQGDSAMYLCASSAGLAVPSDTQYFGPGTRLTVL.